This T cell receptor (beta chain) was sequenced during a study of cytomegalovirus exposure and HLA in healthy donors. Study overall: Genotyping showed roughly 83% of 398 donors falling in the Caucasian-associated ancestry cluster.

This clone appeared a few times. Its antigen is not known. The PCR made use of 60 Vbeta and 13 Jbeta primers. Only in-frame clones appear in the TCRdb table, and some are missing; sequencing was by immunoSEQ multiplex PCR. The table lists 150,000 to 200,000 clones, 65% to 80% of them singletons. Study-wide findings and caveats: Most CMV-associated TCR beta chains appeared HLA-restricted in a later analysis. Donors were assumed by presence/absence analyses to have roughly uniform sequencing depth.

CDR1 is LNHDA and CDR2 is SQIVND in the germline V gene (reference sequence). The length of the CDR3 is 16 residues. With V trimmed by 5 bases and J by 7 bases, 5 bases remained unmatched. The sample comprised PBMCs. This sequence joins TRBV19 and TRBJ2-1; 16 bases are shared with TRBD2. The receptor's source is a woman aged 40 to 50 in good health and CMV-seronegative. The CDR3 spells CASSSPGLAGGNEQFF. The CDR3 region has the DNA TGTGCCAGTAGTTCTCCGGGACTAGCGGGAGGGAATGAGCAGTTCTTC.